Presented here are 28 T cell receptor beta chains from one specimen sequenced in a study of patients and donors after allogeneic stem cell transplantation. TCRdb ran MiXCR on the RT-PCR reads and lists one entry per CDR3 protein. Of 190,000 or so distinct CDR3 sequences listed, 41% are singletons. What was sequenced was blood, either unsorted or a sorted T cell fraction (not recorded which). The receptors come from a human donor who was either an allogeneic HSCT recipient or a stem cell or donor lymphocyte infusion donor (not recorded which). It is not recorded whose cells these are; they may come from a transplant donor.

This clonotype was seen only once. The genes are TRBV5-1 and TRBJ1-1; no clear D. Germline lookup yields CDR1 SGHRS and CDR2 YFSETQ. V was cut by 1 base and J by 2 bases, with 12 bases left in between. The CDR3 covers 15 residues. The CDR3 region has the DNA TGCGCCAGCAGCTTGAGCCCTGACACAAACACTGAAGCTTTCTTT. It codes for CASSLSPDTNTEAFF.

This clonotype was observed a few times. The chain is built from TRBV12-3 or TRBV12-4 and TRBJ1-5; 9 bases fit TRBD1. The CDR3 totals 14 residues. V was pared by 2 bases and J by 9 bases, with 5 bases of the junction left unmatched. This chain's CDR3 is CASSLRQGVVPQHF. The CDR3 nucleotides are TGTGCCAGCAGTTTAAGACAGGGGGTTGTGCCCCAGCATTTT.

A single count supports this clonotype. This chain joins TRBV15 and TRBJ2-5, with 11 bases that match TRBD2. Germline values: CDR1 LNHNV, CDR2 YYDKDF (reference sequence). The CDR3 is 14 residues long. V was clipped by 11 bases and J by 1 base; unmatched bases: 6. CDR3 amino acids: CAAGTSGLQETQYF. DNA of the CDR3: TGTGCCGCCGGGACTAGCGGACTCCAAGAGACCCAGTACTTC.

This clonotype was detected a few times. CDR3 amino acids: CASSLWDIHGYTF. The CDR3 coding sequence is TGTGCCAGCAGCCTGTGGGACATCCATGGCTACACCTTC. J is TRBJ1-2 and V is TRBV7-2; a possible D gene is TRBD1 (6 bases). Germline-derived CDR1 and CDR2 are SGHTA and FQGNSA. V was clipped by 5 bases and J by 6 bases, with 13 bases between them. CDR3 size: 13 residues. The variable domain in full, completed from reference TRBV7-2 and TRBJ1-2, reads GAGVSQSPSNKVTEKGKDVELRCDPISGHTALYWYRQSLGQGLEFLIYFQGNSAPDKSGLPSDRFSAERTGGSVSTLTIQRTQQEDSAVYLCASSLWDIHGYTFGSGTRLTVV.

This clonotype has at least ten counts. The CDR3 loop is CASSPRVSVLREPQYF. CDR3 sequence (DNA): TGTGCCAGCAGCCCTAGGGTCTCGGTATTGCGGGAACCGCAGTATTTT. The V gene is TRBV7-3, the J gene TRBJ2-3, with D possibly matching TRBD2 (6 bases). The CDR3 extends over 16 amino acids. V gave up 5 bases and J gave up 10 bases, with 25 bases separating them. Looked up from germline, CDR1 is SGHTA and CDR2 is FQGTGA.

This clonotype was counted at least ten times. The chain carries TRBV6-2 or TRBV6-3 and TRBJ1-1, with D uncertain. The germline V gene encodes CDR1 MNHEY and CDR2 SVGEGT. The CDR3 length is 12 residues. The V and J ends lost 4 bases and 0 bases respectively, with 3 bases between them. The CDR3 is CASSFLNTEAFF. The CDR3, as DNA: TGTGCCAGCAGTTTCCTGAACACTGAAGCTTTCTTT.

V gene TRBV27 combines with J gene TRBJ1-2; 7 positions agree with TRBD1. J was trimmed by 1 base and V by 2 bases; bases with no gene match: 10. The germline gives CDR1 MNHEY, CDR2 SMNVEV (reference sequence). This CDR3 spans 17 amino acids. CDR3 protein: CASSLRSGGSINYGYTF. The CDR3 DNA sequence: TGTGCCAGCAGTTTAAGGTCAGGGGGTAGTATTAACTATGGCTACACCTTC.

In this sample, this clonotype turned up a few times. The chain carries TRBV6-5 and TRBJ1-1; D is uncertain. Deletions cut 2 bases from V and 5 bases from J, with 9 bases between. CDR1 MNHEY and CDR2 SVGAGI come from the germline V gene. The CDR3 runs to 13 residues. The chain's CDR3 is CASSYDWGTEAFF. The CDR3 bases are TGTGCCAGCAGTTACGATTGGGGTACTGAAGCTTTCTTT.

The chain employs TRBV5-1 and TRBJ1-1; D gene ambiguous. This CDR3 has 15 residues. Per the germline V gene, CDR1 is SGHRS and CDR2 is YFSETQ. Deletions cut 0 bases from V and 6 bases from J, with 15 bases between. CDR3 nucleotide sequence: TGCGCCAGCAGCTTGGAGGAACAGCCGATTCCTGAAGCTTTCTTT. It encodes CASSLEEQPIPEAFF.

The chain is built from TRBV28 and TRBJ1-2, with TRBD1 identical over 9 bases. The junction had 5 bases not matched to a gene; V was cut back by 5 bases and J by 4 bases. The germline gives CDR1 MDHEN, CDR2 SYDVKM. The CDR3 has 14 amino acids. CDR3 sequence (DNA): TGTGCCAGCAGTCCCCGGGACAGGGTCTATGGCTACACCTTC. The encoded protein is CASSPRDRVYGYTF.

About this clonotype: Its ends do not fully match the called genes, so a read error is possible. This chain links TRBV20-1 with TRBJ2-1; TRBD1 is a possible D gene (5 bases). The germline gives CDR1 DFQATT, CDR2 SNEGSKA (reference sequence). The CDR3 runs 11 residues. The CDR3 loop reads CSAKGPIFNVF. The CDR3 coding sequence is TGCAGTGCAAAGGGGCCGATTTTTAACGTCTTC.

The V call is TRBV29-1, the J call TRBJ1-2, with D tentatively TRBD1 (5 bases). V dropped 3 bases and J dropped 2 bases, with 10 bases sitting between them. Germline CDR1 SQVTM, CDR2 ANQGSEA. This CDR3 comprises 13 residues. CDR3 loop: CSVDRSGNYGYTF. In nucleotides, the CDR3 is TGCAGCGTTGATCGGTCAGGGAACTATGGCTACACCTTC.

This clonotype was seen only a few times. This chain connects TRBV15 to TRBJ1-4, with D unresolved. CDR1 and CDR2 from the germline V gene are LNHNV and YYDKDF (reference sequence). Deletions cut 0 bases from V and 0 bases from J, with 8 bases between. The CDR3 length is 16 residues. The CDR3 region is CATSREPPATNEKLFF. The CDR3 nucleotides are TGTGCCACCAGCAGAGAGCCACCTGCAACTAATGAAAAACTGTTTTTT.

The V gene is TRBV6-1, the J gene TRBJ1-5; 7 bases map to TRBD1. The CDR3 is made up of 14 amino acids. Germline lookup yields CDR1 MNHNS and CDR2 SASEGT. Germline trimming cut 6 bases from V and 4 bases from J; bases unmatched to any gene: 6. CDR3 sequence: CASSDTQGNQPQHF. The CDR3, as DNA: TGTGCCAGCAGCGATACACAGGGGAATCAGCCCCAGCATTTT.

The rearrangement links TRBV5-1 to TRBJ2-5, with 7 bases matching TRBD1. The germline CDR1 and CDR2 sequences are SGHRS and YFSETQ. Trimming removed 1 base from V and 2 bases from J; junction bases left unmatched: 5. This CDR3 is 15 amino acids long. CDR3 amino acids: CASSLSDRVQETQYF. The CDR3 DNA follows: TGCGCCAGCAGCTTGTCAGACAGGGTACAAGAGACCCAGTACTTC. The entire variable domain, with the rest obtained from reference TRBV5-1 and TRBJ2-5, is as follows: KAGVTQTPRYLIKTRGQQVTLSCSPISGHRSVSWYQQTPGQGLQFLFEYFSETQRNKGNFPGRFSGRQFSNSRSEMNVSTLELGDSALYLCASSLSDRVQETQYFGPGTRLLVL.

This clonotype occurred a few times. The chain couples TRBV28 to TRBJ1-3, with D possibly TRBD1 on 6 matching bases. CDR1 and CDR2 from the germline V gene are MDHEN and SYDVKM. V was trimmed by 2 bases and J by 2 bases, leaving 10 bases between them. CDR3 length equals 15 residues. This chain's CDR3 is CASSLRGQTGNTIYF. The CDR3 DNA reads as TGTGCCAGCAGTTTACGTGGACAGACTGGAAACACCATATATTTT.

In DNA, the CDR3 is TGTGCCAGCAGCCCAACAGGGGTTAATGAAAAACTGTTTTTT. Its translation: CASSPTGVNEKLFF. J is TRBJ1-4 and V is TRBV7-6; TRBD1 agrees at 7 bases. V lost 5 bases to trimming and J lost 4 bases; unmatched junction nucleotides: 4. This CDR3 has 14 residues. Germline CDR1 reads SGHVS; CDR2 reads FNYEAQ.

The genes are TRBV12-3 or TRBV12-4 and TRBJ1-1; the D gene is possibly TRBD1 (5 bases). CDR3 length: 14 residues. V was pared by 3 bases and J by 0 bases, with 8 bases between. CDR3: CASSLMGLNTEAFF. Written as DNA, the CDR3 is TGTGCCAGCAGTTTGATGGGGCTGAACACTGAAGCTTTCTTT.

The V gene is TRBV7-8, the J gene TRBJ2-2, with a weak D call TRBD2 (6 bases). The CDR3 has 16 residues. V lost 1 base, J lost 4 bases, and 13 bases lay in between. Germline loops: CDR1 SGHVS, CDR2 FQNEAQ. This chain's CDR3 is CASSLGPAGFTGELFF. The CDR3 coding sequence is TGTGCCAGCAGCTTAGGGCCAGCGGGCTTCACCGGGGAGCTGTTTTTT.

The J gene is TRBJ1-5, the V gene TRBV28; TRBD1 agrees at 7 bases. The germline V gene has CDR1 MDHEN and CDR2 SYDVKM. The trim removed 3 bases at V and 4 bases at J, leaving 3 bases unmatched. The CDR3 contains 14 residues. The CDR3 nucleotides read TGTGCCAGCAGTTTGTCGGGACAGAATCAGCCCCAGCATTTT. Encoded protein: CASSLSGQNQPQHF.

The chain joins TRBV6-5 to TRBJ2-7; D is tentatively TRBD1 or TRBD2 (6 bases each). This CDR3 has 13 residues. V lost 6 bases, J lost 2 bases, and 11 bases lay in between. Per the germline V gene, CDR1 is MNHEY and CDR2 is SVGAGI. CDR3 DNA: TGTGCCAGCAGCGAAGGGGGGACCTACGAGCAGTACTTC. As protein: CASSEGGTYEQYF.

Only a few counts were recorded for this clonotype. This sequence joins TRBV4-3 and TRBJ1-6; perhaps TRBD1 as D (5 bases). With 0 bases removed from V and 5 bases from J, the gap between germline ends came to 14 bases. Germline assignment: CDR1 LGHNA and CDR2 YSLEER. CDR3 length equals 17 residues. Here the CDR3 reads CASSQDSGLRNNSPLHF. The CDR3 bases are TGCGCCAGCAGCCAAGATTCGGGGCTACGAAATAATTCACCCCTCCACTTT.

V gene TRBV15 combines with J gene TRBJ2-7; no clear D. Germline V CDR1 and CDR2: LNHNV, YYDKDF (reference sequence). Trimming cost V 5 bases and J 2 bases, with 7 bases left between them. This CDR3 spans 12 amino acids. The CDR3 DNA reads as TGTGCCACCAGCGATGCAGCCTACGAGCAGTACTTC. It encodes CATSDAAYEQYF.

The gene calls are TRBV18 and TRBJ1-5, with D hard to call. V was pared by 3 bases and J by 3 bases, with 18 bases between. The CDR3 extends over 17 amino acids. Germline V gives CDR1 KGHSH, CDR2 LQKENI. CDR3 nucleotides: TGTGCCAGCTCACCGCGCCCCGGACGGGGAATCAATCAGCCCCAGCATTTT. This gives the protein CASSPRPGRGINQPQHF.

V is TRBV7-9 and J is TRBJ2-1; 10 bases are a match to TRBD2. J gave up 4 bases and V 5 bases, and 8 bases lay outside the gene matches. CDR1 is SEHNR, CDR2 FQNEAQ, per germline (reference sequence). CDR3 length: 16 residues. As DNA, the CDR3 is TGTGCCAGCAGCCCGACAACTAGCGGGGATTACAATGAGCAGTTCTTC. Protein sequence: CASSPTTSGDYNEQFF.

This clonotype was seen only once. The chain is built from TRBV6-5 and TRBJ1-2; D is ambiguous. The CDR3 is 12 residues long. Trimming took off 6 bases at V and 2 bases at J, with 7 bases between the two ends. CDR1 and CDR2 (germline): MNHEY, SVGAGI. The DNA for the CDR3 is TGTGCCAGCAGGAGAGTCAACTATGGCTACACCTTC. This sequence encodes CASRRVNYGYTF.

This clonotype turned up a few times. The rearrangement joins TRBV7-9 to TRBJ1-1; no firm D call. Germline loops: CDR1 SEHNR, CDR2 FQNEAQ (reference sequence). V was clipped by 4 bases and J by 4 bases, with 16 bases between them. The CDR3 has 15 residues. The CDR3 here is CASSYPFDIPTEAFF. CDR3 nucleotide sequence: TGTGCCAGCAGCTACCCCTTCGACATCCCCACTGAAGCTTTCTTT.

This clonotype has just a few counts. The V call is TRBV28, the J call TRBJ2-7, with 7 bases aligning to TRBD1. Germline V gene data show CDR1 as MDHEN and CDR2 as SYDVKM. The length of the CDR3 is 14 residues. V gave up 5 bases and J gave up 2 bases; unmatched junction bases: 6. CDR3 in DNA: TGTGCCAGCAGTACTTCAGGGGGACCCTACGAGCAGTACTTC. Its protein is CASSTSGGPYEQYF.